Listed below are T cell receptor beta chains from one sample, sequenced in a study of T-cell reconstitution after alpha-beta-depleted transplantation in children. In TCRdb, the PCR reads were re-called with MiXCR into one record per CDR3 protein. The table has about 110,000 distinct CDR3 sequences, 10% seen once. Sequences were derived from PBMCs, sampled before TCRalphabeta/CD19-depleted stem cell transplant. The receptor source for this set is a boy aged 2-15 years with acute lymphoblastic leukemia, due to receive a stem cell transplant. The CDR3 runs from the conserved cysteine through the conserved F or W. Fields, in order: CDR3 protein, CDR3 DNA, V gene, clone size, J gene, D gene. A D gene is named only where the DNA matches it firmly. Size is omitted from some rows. Given values are once, few, many or a class for expanded clones.

CDR3 protein: CASSSAGTIQETQYF
CDR3 DNA: TGTGCCAGCAGTTCGGCCGGGACAATCCAAGAGACCCAGTACTTC
V gene: TRBV25-1
clone size: NA
J gene: TRBJ2-5
D gene: NA

CDR3 protein: CASSLGDTLYTF
CDR3 DNA: TGTGCCAGCAGTTTAGGGGACACCCTCTACACCTTC
V gene: TRBV28
clone size: few
J gene: TRBJ1-2
D gene: NA

CDR3 protein: CSASTGSVFGYTF
CDR3 DNA: TGCAGTGCTAGTACGGGGTCTGTGTTTGGCTACACCTTC
V gene: TRBV20-1
clone size: few
J gene: TRBJ1-2
D gene: NA

CDR3 protein: CSAVLESLYNEQFF
CDR3 DNA: TGCAGTGCTGTTCTAGAATCCCTTTACAATGAGCAGTTCTTC
V gene: TRBV20-1
clone size: NA
J gene: TRBJ2-1
D gene: NA

CDR3 protein: CASSQDLRGRITEGPVTDTQYF
CDR3 DNA: TGTGCCAGCAGCCAAGATCTTAGGGGGAGAATTACCGAGGGCCCTGTTACAGATACGCAGTATTTT
V gene: TRBV3-1
clone size: many
J gene: TRBJ2-3
D gene: NA

CDR3 protein: CASSQELQGLKTQYF
CDR3 DNA: TGTGCCAGCAGCCAGGAATTACAGGGTCTGAAGACCCAGTACTTC
V gene: TRBV5-8
clone size: NA
J gene: TRBJ2-5
D gene: NA

CDR3 protein: CASPKPGDDRGQQYF
CDR3 DNA: TGTGCCAGCCCCAAACCGGGAGACGACAGGGGACAGCAGTACTTC
V gene: TRBV27
clone size: NA
J gene: TRBJ2-7
D gene: TRBD1

CDR3 protein: CASSDRGGGDGSYEQYF
CDR3 DNA: TGTGCCAGCAGTGACCGGGGGGGTGGGGACGGCTCCTACGAGCAGTACTTC
V gene: TRBV25-1
clone size: NA
J gene: TRBJ2-7
D gene: TRBD2

CDR3 protein: CASSSSLAKNIQYF
CDR3 DNA: TGTGCCAGCAGCTCCAGTTTAGCCAAAAACATTCAGTACTTC
V gene: TRBV5-6
clone size: NA
J gene: TRBJ2-4
D gene: NA

CDR3 protein: CASTLSTHSGNEQFF
CDR3 DNA: TGTGCCAGCACCCTATCGACCCATTCGGGCAATGAGCAGTTCTTC
V gene: TRBV5-4
clone size: NA
J gene: TRBJ2-1
D gene: NA

CDR3 protein: CSYSSGRANTQYF
CDR3 DNA: TGCAGCTATTCCAGCGGGAGGGCAAATACGCAGTATTTT
V gene: TRBV29-1
clone size: many
J gene: TRBJ2-3
D gene: TRBD2

CDR3 protein: CASSNVPGLLGEQYF
CDR3 DNA: TGTGCCAGCAGTAACGTCCCGGGACTACTAGGCGAGCAGTACTTC
V gene: TRBV12-3/TRBV12-4
clone size: NA
J gene: TRBJ2-7
D gene: TRBD2

CDR3 protein: CASSLTGLAGDNEQFF
CDR3 DNA: TGTGCTAGCAGCTTGACGGGACTAGCGGGAGATAATGAGCAGTTCTTC
V gene: TRBV7-7
clone size: once
J gene: TRBJ2-1
D gene: TRBD2

CDR3 protein: CASSPRREELFF
CDR3 DNA: TGTGCTAGCAGCCCTCGCCGGGAAGAATTGTTCTTC
V gene: TRBV7-7
clone size: many
J gene: TRBJ2-1
D gene: NA

CDR3 protein: CASSSGAGELFF
CDR3 DNA: TGTGCCAGCAGCTCCGGGGCCGGGGAGCTGTTTTTT
V gene: TRBV7-9
clone size: NA
J gene: TRBJ2-2
D gene: NA

CDR3 protein: CASSQVDIISYNEQFF
CDR3 DNA: TGCGCCAGCAGCCAAGTGGACATAATCTCCTACAATGAGCAGTTCTTC
V gene: TRBV4-1
clone size: few
J gene: TRBJ2-1
D gene: NA

CDR3 protein: CASSLISGSFKETQYF
CDR3 DNA: TGTGCCAGCAGCCTCATCAGCGGGAGTTTTAAAGAGACCCAGTACTTC
V gene: TRBV2
clone size: few
J gene: TRBJ2-5
D gene: TRBD2

CDR3 protein: CASSLDEGSTDTQYF
CDR3 DNA: TGCGCCAGCAGCTTGGATGAGGGGAGCACAGATACGCAGTATTTT
V gene: TRBV5-1
clone size: NA
J gene: TRBJ2-3
D gene: NA

CDR3 protein: CASSFSSGLAGVGLAKNIQYF
CDR3 DNA: TGTGCCAGCAGCTTCTCCTCCGGACTAGCGGGAGTGGGATTAGCCAAAAACATTCAGTACTTC
V gene: TRBV11-2
clone size: NA
J gene: TRBJ2-4
D gene: TRBD2

CDR3 protein: CASSPVSGDRRTYGYTF
CDR3 DNA: TGTGCCAGCTCACCAGTCTCCGGGGACAGGAGAACTTATGGCTACACCTTC
V gene: TRBV18
clone size: NA
J gene: TRBJ1-2
D gene: TRBD1